Described below is a single T cell receptor (beta chain) sequence and its context. Its antigen is as yet unknown. TCRdb passed the reads through MiXCR, listing each CDR3 protein once. This table holds 640,000 or so distinct CDR3 sequences, around 35% found once. This sample was included in a study of T cell repertoires in cytomegalovirus infection. Study overall: Public TCR beta signatures provided an indication of both CMV infection and a matching HLA type.

Study outcomes and limitations: Carriage of CMV together with the relevant HLA was identifiable through cumulative public TCR beta family frequency. Dominating the ex vivo response were HLA-C-restricted CMV-specific TCR beta clonotypes.

This CDR3 region has 13 residues. V dropped 6 bases and J dropped 3 bases, with 9 bases sitting between them. This chain uses TRBV12-3 or TRBV12-4 with TRBJ1-5; D is uncertain. The TCR was taken from a human donor in good health (CMV status not recorded). Some clones in this sample may be carry-over from other donors' samples. The source material was cultured PBMCs, sampled from culture after CMV antigen stimulation. CDR3: CASSPNYNQPQHF. Here the CDR3 DNA reads TGTGCCAGCAGCCCCAATTACAATCAGCCCCAGCATTTT.